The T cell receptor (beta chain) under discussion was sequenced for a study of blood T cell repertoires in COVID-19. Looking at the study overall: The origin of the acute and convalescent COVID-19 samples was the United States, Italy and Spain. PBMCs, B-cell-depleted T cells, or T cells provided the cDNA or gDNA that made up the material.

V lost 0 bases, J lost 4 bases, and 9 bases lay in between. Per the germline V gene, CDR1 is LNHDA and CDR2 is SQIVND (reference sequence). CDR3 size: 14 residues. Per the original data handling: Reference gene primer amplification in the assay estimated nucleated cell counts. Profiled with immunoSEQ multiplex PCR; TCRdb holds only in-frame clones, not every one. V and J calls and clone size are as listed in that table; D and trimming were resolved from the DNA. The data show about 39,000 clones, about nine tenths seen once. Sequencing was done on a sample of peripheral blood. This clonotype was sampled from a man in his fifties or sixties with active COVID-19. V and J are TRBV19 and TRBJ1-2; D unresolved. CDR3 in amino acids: CASSIEADLYGYTF. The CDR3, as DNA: TGTGCCAGTAGTATAGAGGCAGATCTCTATGGCTACACCTTC.